This entry is about one TCR beta chain. The protocol was immunoSEQ multiplex PCR, while the TCRdb copy is restricted to in-frame clones and leaves out a portion. Of some 120,000 clones in the sample, about 88% are singletons; the top ten hold 3.7%. V dropped 1 base and J dropped 4 bases, with 14 bases sitting between them. Germline assignment: CDR1 SGHNT and CDR2 YYREEE (reference sequence). The CDR3 consists of 15 residues. This sample was included in a study of blood T cell repertoires in COVID-19. The sequencing sample was made of peripheral blood. The receptor's source is a man aged 50 to 60 with active COVID-19. V is TRBV5-4 and J is TRBJ1-2; D possibly corresponds to TRBD1 (5 bases). The CDR3 is CASSLLGGSTYGYTF. The DNA for the CDR3 is TGTGCCAGCAGCTTGTTGGGGGGTTCAACCTATGGCTACACCTTC.